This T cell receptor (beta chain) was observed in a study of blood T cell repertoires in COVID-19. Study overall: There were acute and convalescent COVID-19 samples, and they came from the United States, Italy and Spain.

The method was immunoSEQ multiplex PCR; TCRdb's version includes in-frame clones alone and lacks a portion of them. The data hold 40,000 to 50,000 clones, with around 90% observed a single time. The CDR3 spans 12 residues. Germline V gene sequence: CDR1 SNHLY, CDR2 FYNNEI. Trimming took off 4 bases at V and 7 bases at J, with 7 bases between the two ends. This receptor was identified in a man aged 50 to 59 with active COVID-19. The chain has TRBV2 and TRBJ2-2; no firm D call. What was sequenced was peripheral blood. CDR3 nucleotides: TGTGCCAGCAGTGTAGAATTCGGGGAGCTGTTTTTT. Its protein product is CASSVEFGELFF.